This T cell receptor (beta chain) was captured in a study of CD8 T cells in ankylosing spondylitis. Notes on the study in general: Reactive arthritis synovial fluid and blood previously showed some of these motif variants. What seemed typical of ankylosing spondylitis blood was a TCR beta motif built from several highly homologous variants. Within matched ankylosing spondylitis synovial fluid, disease-linked clones were reportedly significantly enriched. In peripheral blood, disease-linked CD8+ clones occurred at relatively low frequencies.

Each TCR beta library was made by quantitative 5'-RACE that incorporated molecular barcodes. A single record per CDR3 protein comes from TCRdb applying MiXCR to the 5' RACE reads. Of 700,000 to 1,000,000 distinct CDR3 sequences in the sample, 12% were seen once. The ends were cut back, 5 bases at V and 5 bases at J, with 10 bases in the middle. CDR3 length: 14 residues. This clonotype was detected only a few times. Its target is not known. Sequencing was performed on blood, either unsorted or a sorted T cell fraction (not recorded which). The source of this sequence is a male donor with ankylosing spondylitis. V is TRBV12-3 or TRBV12-4 and J is TRBJ1-6, with D possibly TRBD1 on 5 matching bases. The CDR3 reads CASSPRGNNSPLHF. The DNA for the CDR3 is TGTGCCAGCAGTCCCCGGGGCAATAATTCACCCCTCCACTTT.